The next 4 T cell receptor beta chains were all read from a single sample in a study of OX40 agonist ivuxolimab in advanced cancers. Data came from immunoSEQ multiplex PCR; TCRdb stores just in-frame clones and leaves some out. The table shows tens of thousands of clones, with 80% to 90% occurring only once. The sequencing used CD4+ or CD8+ T cells sorted from blood, collected in a trial of the OX40 agonist ivuxolimab. The receptors here all came from an adult with an advanced solid tumor such as melanoma, head and neck, liver or kidney cancer.

The chain combines TRBV27 with TRBJ2-1; D may be TRBD2 (5 bases). The germline gives CDR1 MNHEY, CDR2 SMNVEV (reference sequence). The V end lost 8 bases, the J end lost 7 bases, and 15 bases lay between the germline ends. The CDR3 runs to 13 residues. CDR3 coding DNA: TGTGCCAGCGGAGAGGGTAGTCGGAATGAGCAGTTCTTC. Protein sequence: CASGEGSRNEQFF.

The CDR3 reads CASSQMGVTVPEETQYF. CDR3 DNA sequence: TGCGCCAGCAGCCAAATGGGGGTGACAGTACCAGAAGAGACCCAGTACTTC. V usage is TRBV4-3 and J usage is TRBJ2-5; D might be TRBD1 or TRBD2, each matching 5 bases. This CDR3 region has 17 residues. CDR1 is LGHNA and CDR2 is YSLEER in the germline V gene. Trimming took 2 bases from V and 3 from J, leaving 19 bases between them.

V and J are TRBV9 and TRBJ2-1; 8 nucleotides agree with TRBD1. This CDR3 has 15 residues. CDR1 is SGDLS and CDR2 is YYNGEE in the germline V gene. V was pared by 4 bases and J by 5 bases, with 8 bases of the junction left unmatched. CDR3 protein: CASSNGQGDNNEQFF. CDR3 in DNA: TGTGCCAGCAGCAATGGACAGGGCGATAACAATGAGCAGTTCTTC.

This clone appeared a few times. The V gene is TRBV11-2, the J gene TRBJ2-7, with D uncertain. Trimming took off 2 bases at V and 5 bases at J, with 10 bases between the two ends. The length of the CDR3 is 13 residues. Germline V CDR1 and CDR2: SGHAT, FQNNGV. This chain's CDR3 is CASSLIRVNEQYF. Written as DNA, the CDR3 is TGTGCCAGCAGCTTAATCCGGGTAAACGAGCAGTACTTC.